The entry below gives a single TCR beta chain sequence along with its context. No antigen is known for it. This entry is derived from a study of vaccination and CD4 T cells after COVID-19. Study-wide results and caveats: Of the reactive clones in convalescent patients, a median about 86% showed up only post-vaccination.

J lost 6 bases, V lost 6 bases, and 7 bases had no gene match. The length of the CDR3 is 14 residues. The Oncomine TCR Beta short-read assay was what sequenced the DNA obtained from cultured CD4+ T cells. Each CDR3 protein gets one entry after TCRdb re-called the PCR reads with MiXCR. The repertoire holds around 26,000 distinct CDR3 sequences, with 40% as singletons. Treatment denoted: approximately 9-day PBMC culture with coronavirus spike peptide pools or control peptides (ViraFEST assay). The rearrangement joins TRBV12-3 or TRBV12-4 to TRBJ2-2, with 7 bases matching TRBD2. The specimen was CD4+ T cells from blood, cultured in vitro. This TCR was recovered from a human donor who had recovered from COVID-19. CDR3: CASSISGGSGELFF. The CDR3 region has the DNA TGTGCCAGCAGCATCTCGGGGGGTTCCGGGGAGCTGTTTTTT.